The 30 T cell receptor beta chains listed next were all sequenced from one sample in a study of blood T cell repertoires in COVID-19. Libraries were prepared by immunoSEQ multiplex PCR; TCRdb keeps only in-frame clonotypes and omits some of them. The data show approximately 75,000 clones, around 80% seen once. The sequencing sample was made of peripheral blood. These receptors all come from a human donor in a cohort sampled during active COVID-19.

The CDR3 region has the DNA TGTGCCAGCAGTTACTCGTTTAGCTTCTCCTACGAGCAGTACTTC. Its protein product is CASSYSFSFSYEQYF. This rearrangement joins TRBV6-2 or TRBV6-3 to TRBJ2-7; D call uncertain. Per the germline V gene, CDR1 is MNHEY and CDR2 is SVGEGT. This CDR3 has 15 residues. V lost 0 bases, J lost 0 bases, and 9 bases lay in between.

The sample holds a few counts of this clone. The chain carries TRBV2 and TRBJ2-4; D may be TRBD1 (6 bases). The CDR3 consists of 16 residues. Trimming took off 4 bases at V and 2 bases at J, with 15 bases between the two ends. Germline V gene sequence: CDR1 SNHLY, CDR2 FYNNEI. CDR3 amino acids: CASSVSTGSPKNIQYF. The CDR3 DNA reads TGTGCCAGCAGTGTTTCCACAGGGAGTCCCAAAAACATTCAGTACTTC.

The chain uses TRBV7-9 and TRBJ1-2; D remains ambiguous. Trimming removed 6 bases at V and 7 bases at J, with 15 bases between. This CDR3 has 13 amino acids. CDR1 and CDR2 (germline): SEHNR, FQNEAQ (reference sequence). This CDR3 reads CASSSLGRGGYTF. CDR3 sequence (DNA): TGTGCCAGCAGTTCGCTCGGACGGGGTGGCTACACCTTC.

The gene calls are TRBV10-3 and TRBJ2-7; D is unclear. In germline, CDR1 is ENHRY, CDR2 SYGVKD. V lost 0 bases and J lost 4, with 4 bases in between. This CDR3 is built from 12 residues. The CDR3 loop reads CAISESYYEQYF. Here the CDR3 DNA reads TGTGCCATCAGTGAGTCGTATTACGAGCAGTACTTC.

The V gene is TRBV6-5, the J gene TRBJ2-2; 7 bases are a match to TRBD2. Per germline, CDR1 MNHEY and CDR2 SVGAGI. J was trimmed by 1 base and V by 0 bases; bases with no gene match: 2. The CDR3 runs 16 residues. The CDR3 reads CASSYSSSGNTGELFF. The CDR3 DNA reads as TGTGCCAGCAGTTACTCGTCTAGCGGGAACACCGGGGAGCTGTTTTTT.

In this sample, this clone turned up once. This sequence joins TRBV18 and TRBJ1-5; D is undetermined. The germline V and J ends were trimmed by 6 bases and 3 bases, with 18 bases remaining between them. CDR3 length equals 16 residues. The germline V gene encodes CDR1 KGHSH and CDR2 LQKENI. The CDR3 region is CASSGGGLRDNQPQHF. The CDR3 DNA reads as TGTGCCAGCTCCGGAGGTGGACTCCGTGACAATCAGCCCCAGCATTTT.

The CDR3 bases are TGTGCCAGTCGACAGTTTACAGATAGCAATCAGCCCCAGCATTTT. This gives the protein CASRQFTDSNQPQHF. The chain uses TRBV19 and TRBJ1-5, with D perhaps TRBD1 (5 bases). This CDR3 contains 15 residues. Germline V gene sequence: CDR1 LNHDA, CDR2 SQIVND (reference sequence). V was clipped by 8 bases and J by 0 bases, with 14 bases between them.

The gene calls are TRBV2 and TRBJ2-1; 11 positions agree with TRBD2. The CDR3 is made up of 16 amino acids. V lost 8 bases and J lost 5; bases outside the gene matches: 11. Looked up from germline, CDR1 is SNHLY and CDR2 is FYNNEI. The CDR3 bases are TGTGCCAGCGGATCGAGACTAGCGGGGACTGACAATGAGCAGTTCTTC. Its protein is CASGSRLAGTDNEQFF.

The rearrangement joins TRBV9 to TRBJ2-5, with TRBD2 identical over 7 bases. From germline, CDR1 is SGDLS and CDR2 YYNGEE. This CDR3 has 13 amino acids. The V gene end was trimmed by 7 bases and the J gene end by 2 bases; junction bases not matched to a gene: 5. CDR3 nucleotides: TGTGCCAGCGGGAGGGCAAGTCAAGAGACCCAGTACTTC. Encoded protein: CASGRASQETQYF. Looking up the rest from reference TRBV9 and TRBJ2-5 gives the full variable domain: DSGVTQTPKHLITATGQRVTLRCSPRSGDLSVYWYQQSLDQGLQFLIQYYNGEERAKGNILERFSAQQFPDLHSELNLSSLELGDSALYFCASGRASQETQYFGPGTRLLVL.

The chain employs TRBV5-1 and TRBJ2-7, with D possibly being TRBD1 (6 bases). CDR1 is SGHRS, CDR2 YFSETQ, per germline. V shed 4 bases and J shed 6 bases, with 17 bases lying between them. The CDR3 contains 14 residues. CDR3 sequence (DNA): TGCGCCAGCAGCCTACAGGGATCCCTCTCCGAGCAGTACTTC. Translated: CASSLQGSLSEQYF.

V gene TRBV5-1 combines with J gene TRBJ2-1; 12 bases map to TRBD1. There are 20 residues in the CDR3. Unmatched junction bases numbered 15, after V lost 4 bases and J lost 1 base. Germline V CDR1 and CDR2: SGHRS, YFSETQ. DNA for the CDR3: TGCGCCAGCAGCCCTTGGGACAGGGGGCAAGCGGGTAGTTCCTACAATGAGCAGTTCTTC. This translates into CASSPWDRGQAGSSYNEQFF. Drawing the rest from reference TRBV5-1 and TRBJ2-1, the complete variable domain is KAGVTQTPRYLIKTRGQQVTLSCSPISGHRSVSWYQQTPGQGLQFLFEYFSETQRNKGNFPGRFSGRQFSNSRSEMNVSTLELGDSALYLCASSPWDRGQAGSSYNEQFFGPGTRLTVL.

This clone came up once. The chain links TRBV7-9 to TRBJ1-1; 8 nucleotides line up with TRBD1. Germline CDR1 reads SEHNR; CDR2 reads FQNEAQ (reference sequence). The length of the CDR3 is 12 residues. After removal of 4 bases from V and 11 bases from J, the junction contained 6 bases not matched to a gene. The chain's CDR3 is CASSSSNRGAFF. The CDR3 coding sequence is TGTGCCAGCAGCTCGTCTAACAGGGGGGCTTTCTTT.

The rearrangement uses TRBV5-1 and TRBJ2-2; tentative D call: TRBD1 (5 bases). CDR1 is SGHRS, CDR2 YFSETQ, per germline. With 4 bases removed from V and 7 bases from J, the gap between germline ends came to 17 bases. CDR3 length equals 15 residues. In DNA, the CDR3 is TGCGCCAGCAGCCCCCAAGGGGCAGGACACGGGGAGCTGTTTTTT. Its translation: CASSPQGAGHGELFF.

The chain uses TRBV4-1 and TRBJ1-3; D not resolved. The ends were cut back, 1 base at V and 0 bases at J, with 7 bases in the middle. The CDR3 has 15 residues. Germline V gene lookup returns CDR1 MGHRA and CDR2 YSYEKL. CDR3 region: CASSQVLRSGNTIYF. DNA of the CDR3: TGCGCCAGCAGCCAAGTACTACGCTCTGGAAACACCATATATTTT.

There are a few counts of this clone. This chain connects TRBV11-2 to TRBJ1-1; possibly TRBD1 for D (5 bases). Trimming left V 3 bases short and J 0 bases short, with 8 bases between. This CDR3 contains 14 residues. Germline V gene sequence: CDR1 SGHAT, CDR2 FQNNGV. CDR3 DNA sequence: TGTGCCAGCAGCTTCGGGGGACTGAACACTGAAGCTTTCTTT. Protein product: CASSFGGLNTEAFF.

The rearrangement links TRBV6-4 to TRBJ1-2, with a weak D call TRBD1 (6 bases). V gave up 2 bases and J gave up 4 bases, with 8 bases separating them. This CDR3 spans 13 amino acids. Germline V lookup: CDR1 MRHNA, CDR2 SNTAGT. In DNA form, the CDR3 reads TGTGCCAGCAGTGACCGGACAGCCTATGGCTACACCTTC. Translated, it gives CASSDRTAYGYTF.

This chain uses TRBV25-1 with TRBJ1-1, with a tentative D call TRBD1 (5 bases). The CDR3 has 12 amino acids. Trimming shortened V by 2 bases and J by 10 bases, and 11 bases separated the two germline ends. Germline values: CDR1 MGHDK, CDR2 SYGVNS. Here the CDR3 reads CASSEPQRGAFF. In DNA form, the CDR3 reads TGTGCCAGCAGTGAACCTCAAAGGGGAGCTTTCTTT.

There are many counts of this clone. The CDR3, as DNA: TGTGCCAGCAGTGACTCGGGACAGGGGATTTATGGCTACACCTTC. This encodes CASSDSGQGIYGYTF. The chain uses TRBV2 and TRBJ1-2; TRBD1 agrees at 10 bases. The CDR3 is made up of 15 amino acids. V lost 3 bases, J lost 5 bases, and 6 bases stayed unmatched. The germline V gene encodes CDR1 SNHLY and CDR2 FYNNEI.

The chain employs TRBV2 and TRBJ2-7; 8 bases map to TRBD1. V gave up 6 bases and J gave up 1 base; unmatched junction bases: 5. Germline values: CDR1 SNHLY, CDR2 FYNNEI. The CDR3 sequence is 14 residues long. In nucleotides, the CDR3 is TGTGCCAGCAGCGCGGACAGGGTTTCCTACGAGCAGTACTTC. It codes for CASSADRVSYEQYF.

This rearrangement joins TRBV6-5 to TRBJ1-2; no clear D. The ends were cut back, 0 bases at V and 2 bases at J, with 10 bases in the middle. Looked up from germline, CDR1 is MNHEY and CDR2 is SVGAGI. The CDR3 extends over 15 amino acids. The CDR3 sequence is CASSYSARINYGYTF. CDR3 nucleotide sequence: TGTGCCAGCAGTTACTCGGCCAGGATCAACTATGGCTACACCTTC.

In its sample, this clone was seen once. The J gene is TRBJ1-1, the V gene TRBV5-6; 7 nucleotides agree with TRBD1. Unmatched junction bases numbered 6, after V lost 2 bases and J lost 8 bases. The CDR3 contains 13 residues. Germline values: CDR1 SGHDT, CDR2 YYEEEE. The CDR3 DNA reads as TGTGCCAGCAGCTTCGGGACAGCCTACGAAGCTTTCTTT. Encoded protein: CASSFGTAYEAFF.

The V gene is TRBV19, the J gene TRBJ2-1; D perhaps matches TRBD1 (6 bases). This CDR3 comprises 15 residues. Trimming left V 3 bases short and J 0 bases short, with 9 bases between. CDR1 and CDR2 (germline): LNHDA, SQIVND (reference sequence). In DNA form, the CDR3 reads TGTGCCAGTAGTATTCAGGGGTCCTCCTACAATGAGCAGTTCTTC. Its translation is CASSIQGSSYNEQFF. Complete variable domain (other parts from reference TRBV19 and TRBJ2-1): DGGITQSPKYLFRKEGQNVTLSCEQNLNHDAMYWYRQDPGQGLRLIYYSQIVNDFQKGDIAEGYSVSREKKESFPLTVTSAQKNPTAFYLCASSIQGSSYNEQFFGPGTRLTVL.

This rearrangement joins TRBV2 to TRBJ2-7; possible D gene TRBD1, 6 bases. Germline values: CDR1 SNHLY, CDR2 FYNNEI. The CDR3 loop spans 13 amino acids. Between the trimmed V and J ends, which lost 6 bases and 1 base, there was a span of 10 bases. The CDR3 DNA follows: TGTGCCAGCAGGGCCGACAGGTCCTACGAGCAGTACTTC. It encodes CASRADRSYEQYF.

The V call is TRBV10-3, the J call TRBJ2-5; D possibly corresponds to TRBD1 (6 bases). The length of the CDR3 is 13 residues. The ends were cut back, 10 bases at V and 5 bases at J, with 17 bases in the middle. CDR1 and CDR2 from the germline V gene are ENHRY and SYGVKD. Here the CDR3 DNA reads TGTGCCACCCTAGTACAGGGTTCGGAGACCCAGTACTTC. Translated, it gives CATLVQGSETQYF.

The chain carries TRBV14 and TRBJ2-1, with D tentatively TRBD1 (5 bases). The V and J ends lost 1 base and 5 bases respectively, with 9 bases between them. CDR1 is SGHDN and CDR2 is FVKESK in the germline V gene. This CDR3 comprises 14 residues. CDR3 residues: CASSQVNRNNEQFF. The CDR3 nucleotides read TGTGCCAGCAGCCAAGTGAACAGGAACAATGAGCAGTTCTTC. The variable domain in full, completed from reference TRBV14 and TRBJ2-1, reads EAGVTQFPSHSVIEKGQTVTLRCDPISGHDNLYWYRRVMGKEIKFLLHFVKESKQDESGMPNNRFLAERTGGTYSTLKVQPAELEDSGVYFCASSQVNRNNEQFFGPGTRLTVL.

This chain links TRBV7-3 with TRBJ2-1, with 8 bases that match TRBD2. The V gene end was trimmed by 2 bases and the J gene end by 6 bases; junction bases not matched to a gene: 18. The CDR3 totals 19 residues. Germline V gives CDR1 SGHTA, CDR2 FQGTGA. CDR3 amino acids: CASSLVMLAGRSRSNEQFF. The CDR3 DNA sequence: TGTGCCAGCAGCTTAGTTATGCTAGCGGGTAGGTCTAGATCCAATGAGCAGTTCTTC.

This clone appeared once. This chain joins TRBV6-1 and TRBJ2-7; tentative D call: TRBD2 (5 bases). Trimming shortened V by 3 bases and J by 8 bases, and 11 bases separated the two germline ends. The CDR3 totals 12 residues. Germline V gene lookup returns CDR1 MNHNS and CDR2 SASEGT. CDR3 region: CASSEGGLKQYF. The CDR3 DNA reads as TGTGCCAGCAGTGAGGGCGGGTTAAAGCAGTACTTC.

V usage is TRBV9 and J usage is TRBJ2-7; possibly TRBD1 for D (6 bases). This CDR3 region has 15 residues. V gave up 1 base and J gave up 1 base, with 12 bases separating them. Germline CDR1 reads SGDLS; CDR2 reads YYNGEE. The CDR3 coding sequence is TGTGCCAGCAGCGTATCAGGGGTGTCATCCTACGAGCAGTACTTC. The encoded protein is CASSVSGVSSYEQYF.

The genes are TRBV7-9 and TRBJ2-2, with TRBD1 identical over 8 bases. J gave up 6 bases and V 4 bases, and 13 bases lay outside the gene matches. The CDR3 totals 17 residues. Germline V lookup: CDR1 SEHNR, CDR2 FQNEAQ (reference sequence). CDR3 region: CASSSLHTDRGPGELFF. The CDR3 coding sequence is TGTGCCAGCAGCTCACTCCATACAGACAGGGGACCCGGGGAGCTGTTTTTT.

V and J are TRBV12-3 or TRBV12-4 and TRBJ1-5, with 9 bases identical to TRBD1. V dropped 6 bases and J dropped 10; count of bases not matched to a gene: 7. The CDR3 has 13 residues. CDR3 loop: CASRQGANRPQHF. Here the CDR3 DNA reads TGTGCCAGCAGACAGGGGGCCAATCGTCCCCAGCATTTT.